This T cell receptor (beta chain) was found in a study of molecular identifiers for immune sequencing clone quantification. Study results and limitations: Jurkat TCR RNA spiked in from one cell reportedly remained identifiable amid about a million naive cells.

Every naive CD8 library was made from between roughly 20,000 and 1,000,000 sorted cells with 10%, 30% or 50% RNA. The germline V gene encodes CDR1 LGHDT and CDR2 YNNKEL (reference sequence). The V end was cut by 4 bases, the J end by 6 bases, with 13 bases between. The CDR3 length is 13 residues. This clonotype was counted ten times or more. Its antigen is not identified. With listed TCR primers and previously described methods, bulk TCR libraries were prepared. Each CDR3 protein gets one entry after TCRdb re-called the PCR reads with MiXCR. Here the sample spans 9,500 to 15,000 distinct CDR3 sequences, 18% being singletons.

Sequenced material: naive CD8+ T cells from blood, with Jurkat cell RNA spiked in. As for subset: FACS-sorted CD8+CD4-CCR7+CD45RA+ naive T cells. The chain recombines TRBV3-1 with TRBJ2-7; D is uncertain. The TCR comes from a human donor in good health. Some libraries in this study had Jurkat cell RNA spiked in. The CDR3 bases are TGTGCCAGCAGCCTCCGGTTACACTTCGAGCAGTACTTC. Protein sequence: CASSLRLHFEQYF.